Below, 31 T cell receptor delta chains from the same sample are listed, as sequenced in a study of gammadelta T cells in human blood. TCRdb called clones from the RT-PCR reads again using CATT. The table records 1,500 to 2,000 delta-chain clones, around 8% of them present only once. The specimen sequenced was non-Vgamma9Vdelta2 gamma-delta T cells from infant blood. Receptor source: a human donor.

This clone is termed medium-sized. The chain recombines TRDV1 with TRDJ1; D may be TRDD3 (5 bases). With 2 bases removed from V and 3 bases from J, the gap between germline ends came to 13 bases. The CDR3 is 15 amino acids. Germline values: CDR1 TSWWSYY, CDR2 QGS. CDR3 nucleotides: TGTGCTCTTGGGGAAATTTCTCGGGGGCCCGATAAACTCATCTTT. Translated, it gives CALGEISRGPDKLIF.

This clone is medium-sized by share. This chain links TRDV3 with TRDJ1, with D maybe TRDD3 (5 bases). The V end was cut by 3 bases, the J end by 3 bases, with 20 bases between. CDR3 length: 15 amino acids. Germline assignment: CDR1 TVYSNPD and CDR2 GDNSRS (reference sequence). The CDR3 sequence is CAFVLYLGYADKLIF. CDR3 sequence (DNA): TGTGCCTTCGTACTCTATCTGGGCTACGCCGATAAACTCATCTTT.

This sequence joins TRDV1 and TRDJ1; D is ambiguous. The CDR3 totals 15 residues. CDR1 and CDR2 from the germline V gene are TSWWSYY and QGS. V lost 1 base and J 2 bases, leaving 11 bases between the germline ends. The CDR3 loop is CALGEHSLSTDKLIF. DNA of the CDR3: TGTGCTCTTGGGGAACATAGCCTTTCTACCGATAAACTCATCTTT.

This clone is judged large. The chain couples TRDV1 to TRDJ4, with 7 nucleotides matching TRDD3. The V gene's germline CDR1 is TSWWSYY and CDR2 QGS. The CDR3 length is 18 residues. The V and J ends lost 0 bases and 0 bases, in that order; junction bases with no gene match: 13. Written as DNA, the CDR3 is TGTGCTCTTGGGGAACTCTCGGGGCTGGGGGTCCAGGCCAGACCCCTGATCTTT. Translated: CALGELSGLGVQARPLIF.

This clone is classed as medium-sized. The chain has TRDV2 and TRDJ1; 7 bases are shared with TRDD3. The CDR3 extends over 15 amino acids. V was pared by 0 bases and J by 0 bases, with 3 bases of the junction left unmatched. Looked up from germline, CDR1 is GEAIGNYY and CDR2 is EKD. CDR3 in amino acids: CACDTEDTDTDKLIF. The CDR3 DNA reads as TGTGCCTGTGACACCGAGGATACGGACACCGATAAACTCATCTTT.

V and J are TRDV2 and TRDJ3; possibly TRDD3 for D (6 bases). The CDR3 loop spans 18 amino acids. The V gene's germline CDR1 is GEAIGNYY and CDR2 EKD. V dropped 7 bases and J dropped 4 bases, with 22 bases sitting between them. The CDR3 reads CACRPWGNKKWDTRQMFF. The CDR3 DNA follows: TGTGCCTGCCGACCCTGGGGAAACAAAAAGTGGGACACCCGACAGATGTTTTTC.

This clone is deemed medium-sized (0.01 to 0.1%). This chain joins TRDV1 and TRDJ1; 11 bases fit TRDD3. Unmatched junction bases numbered 14, after V lost 2 bases and J lost 6 bases. The CDR3 totals 18 residues. Per the germline V gene, CDR1 is TSWWSYY and CDR2 is QGS. The DNA for the CDR3 is TGTGCTCTTGGGGAATGCAACATGGGGGATACGCCGTCCCATAAACTCATCTTT. Translated: CALGECNMGDTPSHKLIF.

By frequency in the sample, this clone is medium-sized (0.01 to 0.1%). The chain couples TRDV1 to TRDJ1; 10 nucleotides match TRDD3. Germline-derived CDR1 and CDR2 are TSWWSYY and QGS. This CDR3 is built from 24 residues. Losses at the gene ends were 0 bases for V and 0 bases for J; bases not matched to a gene: 25. The CDR3 region has the DNA TGTGCTCTTGGGGAACTACCCTCCTGGGTTTGGGGGATACAACCACTTTCGTACACCGATAAACTCATCTTT. Translating it yields CALGELPSWVWGIQPLSYTDKLIF.

By share of the sample, this clone is medium-sized. This chain connects TRAV29/DV5 to TRDJ1, with 12 bases lining up with TRDD3. This CDR3 spans 17 amino acids. V lost 5 bases and J lost 0; bases outside the gene matches: 11. Per the germline V gene, CDR1 is NSMFDY and CDR2 is ISSIKDK. This chain's CDR3 is CAASYAGGYGYTDKLIF. CDR3 in DNA: TGTGCAGCTTCCTACGCTGGGGGATACGGGTACACCGATAAACTCATCTTT. The full variable domain, its missing parts supplied by reference TRAV29/DV5 and TRDJ1, is DQQVKQNSPSLSVQEGRISILNCDYTNSMFDYFLWYKKYPAEGPTFLISISSIKDKNEDGRFTVFLNKSAKHLSLHIVPSQPGDSAVYFCAASYAGGYGYTDKLIFGKGTRVTVEP.

By sample fraction, this clone is medium-sized. The rearrangement links TRDV1 to TRDJ1, with D perhaps TRDD2 or TRDD3 (5 bases each). The germline V gene has CDR1 TSWWSYY and CDR2 QGS. The length of the CDR3 is 16 residues. V shed 4 bases and J shed 2 bases, with 17 bases lying between them. CDR3 region: CALGVIPPGKTDKLIF. The CDR3 DNA follows: TGTGCTCTTGGGGTTATTCCTCCTGGGAAGACCGATAAACTCATCTTT.

This clone qualifies as medium-sized. J is TRDJ1 and V is TRDV1; TRDD3 aligns across 9 bases. Germline lookup yields CDR1 TSWWSYY and CDR2 QGS. V dropped 4 bases and J dropped 0; count of bases not matched to a gene: 27. This CDR3 is 23 amino acids long. CDR3 residues: CALGVLDRPPKYWGTPNTDKLIF. CDR3 in DNA: TGTGCTCTTGGGGTCCTCGACCGTCCCCCAAAATACTGGGGGACCCCGAACACCGATAAACTCATCTTT.

This clone has only a few counts. The rearrangement uses TRDV3 and TRDJ1, with TRDD3 matching 13 bases. The CDR3 consists of 24 residues. Trimming cost V 4 bases and J 0 bases; bases outside gene matches: 32. In germline, CDR1 is TVYSNPD, CDR2 GDNSRS (reference sequence). CDR3 nucleotide sequence: TGTGCCTCTCGCCACCCCCCCAAGACATATACTGGGGGATACGTCTTTCAAGACACCGATAAACTCATCTTT. This translates into CASRHPPKTYTGGYVFQDTDKLIF.

Sample share makes this clone medium-sized. The rearrangement uses TRDV1 and TRDJ1, with TRDD3 identical over 8 bases. Trimming at V came to 3 bases and at J to 0 bases, leaving 9 bases not matched to a gene. CDR3 size: 17 residues. CDR1 and CDR2 from the germline V gene are TSWWSYY and QGS. CDR3 region: CALGDPRTGGHTDKLIF. The DNA for the CDR3 is TGTGCTCTTGGGGACCCCCGTACTGGGGGCCACACCGATAAACTCATCTTT.

This clone is medium-sized. V gene TRDV1 combines with J gene TRDJ1; D not resolved. CDR3 length: 16 residues. V gave up 0 bases and J gave up 0 bases, with 11 bases separating them. CDR1 is TSWWSYY and CDR2 is QGS in the germline V gene. CDR3 coding DNA: TGTGCTCTTGGGGAACTTCACCCTATCCACACCGATAAACTCATCTTT. Translating it yields CALGELHPIHTDKLIF.

Judged by abundance, this clone is medium-sized. V gene TRDV1 combines with J gene TRDJ1; D is unresolved. The ends were cut back, 2 bases at V and 3 bases at J, with 4 bases in the middle. Germline CDR1 reads TSWWSYY; CDR2 reads QGS. The CDR3 loop spans 12 amino acids. The CDR3 loop reads CALGEGSDKLIF. In nucleotides, the CDR3 is TGTGCTCTTGGGGAAGGGTCCGATAAACTCATCTTT.

This chain links TRDV1 with TRDJ1, with 12 bases identical to TRDD3. The germline V gene has CDR1 TSWWSYY and CDR2 QGS. Trimming at V came to 0 bases and at J to 3 bases, leaving 26 bases not matched to a gene. The CDR3 has 24 amino acids. Here the CDR3 DNA reads TGTGCTCTTGGGGAACTAATAACTAGCCGTGGATTACTGGGGGATACAAGGTGGCCCGATAAACTCATCTTT. This sequence encodes CALGELITSRGLLGDTRWPDKLIF.

This clone is medium-sized (0.01 to 0.1%) within its sample. The chain links TRAV29/DV5 to TRDJ1; 11 bases agree with TRDD3. Losses at the gene ends were 2 bases for V and 0 bases for J; bases not matched to a gene: 30. Germline V CDR1 and CDR2: NSMFDY, ISSIKDK. CDR3 length equals 24 residues. CDR3 sequence (DNA): TGTGCAGCAAGTGATACATCCCGAATAGACGGTTTACTGGGGGATAGGGGTGACACCGATAAACTCATCTTT. Translating it yields CAASDTSRIDGLLGDRGDTDKLIF.

About this clone: With a much larger clone just one base away, this may be a read error. Other DNA sequences in the sample encode the same CDR3. The rearrangement uses TRDV1 and TRDJ1; 9 bases are a match to TRDD3. Germline assignment: CDR1 TSWWSYY and CDR2 QGS. CDR3 length equals 22 residues. J gave up 0 bases and V 2 bases, and 22 bases lay outside the gene matches. The DNA for the CDR3 is TGTGCTCTTGGGGAAAGAACCTTCCTTGGATTACTGGGGGACCAATACACCGATAAACTCATCTTT. This encodes CALGERTFLGLLGDQYTDKLIF.

The chain carries TRDV1 and TRDJ1; D possibly corresponds to TRDD3 (6 bases). CDR3 length: 17 residues. CDR1 is TSWWSYY and CDR2 is QGS in the germline V gene. Between the trimmed V and J ends, which lost 1 base and 0 bases, there was a span of 15 bases. CDR3 in amino acids: CALGEPGRTGYTDKLIF. The CDR3 DNA reads TGTGCTCTTGGGGAACCAGGGCGAACTGGGTACACCGATAAACTCATCTTT.

By sample fraction, this clone is medium-sized. This chain uses TRDV3 with TRDJ1; 9 nucleotides match TRDD3. The J segment lost 0 bases and the V segment lost 3 bases, leaving 11 bases of the junction unmatched. CDR3 length: 16 residues. Germline CDR1 TVYSNPD, CDR2 GDNSRS (reference sequence). CDR3 in amino acids: CAFSLHWGTDTDKLIF. For the CDR3, the DNA is TGTGCCTTCTCACTTCACTGGGGGACCGACACCGATAAACTCATCTTT.

The chain couples TRDV1 to TRDJ1, with 13 nucleotides matching TRDD3. With V trimmed by 0 bases and J by 0 bases, 37 bases remained unmatched. The CDR3 contains 29 residues. Germline CDR1 and CDR2: TSWWSYY and QGS. CDR3 amino acids: CALGELGCRSDTGGYAYNRRPLYTDKLIF. In nucleotides, the CDR3 is TGTGCTCTTGGGGAACTAGGATGCCGATCGGATACTGGGGGATACGCGTATAACCGACGCCCTCTGTACACCGATAAACTCATCTTT.

This clone ranks as medium-sized. The chain uses TRDV1 and TRDJ1; tentatively, D is TRDD2 or TRDD3 (6 bases each). Trimming took 5 bases from V and 0 from J, leaving 37 bases between them. Germline lookup yields CDR1 TSWWSYY and CDR2 QGS. This CDR3 spans 23 amino acids. In nucleotides, the CDR3 is TGTGCTCTTGGGAAAAGGATCCTTCCCATACTTACTGGGCTATTATCGTACACCGATAAACTCATCTTT. This encodes CALGKRILPILTGLLSYTDKLIF.

This clone ranks as large (0.1 to 1%). The V call is TRDV1, the J call TRDJ1; 9 bases are a match to TRDD3. This CDR3 contains 19 residues. J lost 0 bases, V lost 2 bases, and 13 bases had no gene match. The germline V gene has CDR1 TSWWSYY and CDR2 QGS. CDR3 nucleotides: TGTGCTCTTGGGGAAGAAGCGTACTGGGGGACCCTGTACACCGATAAACTCATCTTT. Its translation is CALGEEAYWGTLYTDKLIF.

Within the sample, this clone is medium-sized. Other DNA sequences within the sample encode an identical CDR3. The chain recombines TRDV1 with TRDJ1; TRDD3 agrees at 8 bases. Looked up from germline, CDR1 is TSWWSYY and CDR2 is QGS. J was trimmed by 0 bases and V by 3 bases; bases with no gene match: 36. The CDR3 loop spans 26 amino acids. The CDR3 DNA follows: TGTGCTCTTGGGGATCATGGGCTTCGAAAAAGCCTGGCTGGTACTGGGGGCCCAACCTACACCGATAAACTCATCTTT. Translating gives CALGDHGLRKSLAGTGGPTYTDKLIF.

Sample share makes this clone medium-sized. The V call is TRDV2, the J call TRDJ1; D is possibly TRDD3 (7 bases). The CDR3 length is 19 residues. Trimming removed 2 bases at V and 0 bases at J, with 24 bases between. Germline V gene sequence: CDR1 GEAIGNYY, CDR2 EKD. Here the CDR3 reads CACDNVLRRRGMYTDKLIF. DNA of the CDR3: TGTGCCTGTGACAACGTCCTACGACGTAGGGGGATGTACACCGATAAACTCATCTTT.

V and J are TRDV1 and TRDJ1; 12 bases match TRDD3. CDR3 length: 22 amino acids. CDR1 is TSWWSYY, CDR2 QGS, per germline. V gave up 1 base and J gave up 1 base; unmatched junction bases: 19. The CDR3 sequence is CALGERRRTGGYSRGVTDKLIF. CDR3 coding DNA: TGTGCTCTTGGGGAACGCCGGCGTACTGGGGGATACTCACGGGGCGTCACCGATAAACTCATCTTT.

This clone is medium-sized by share. This chain uses TRAV29/DV5 with TRDJ1; 11 positions agree with TRDD3. This CDR3 region has 20 residues. Per the germline V gene, CDR1 is NSMFDY and CDR2 is ISSIKDK. Trimming removed 1 base from V and 0 bases from J; junction bases left unmatched: 17. CDR3 nucleotide sequence: TGTGCAGCAAGCTTCTTCCTTTCCGTCTGGGGGATACCTGACACCGATAAACTCATCTTT. It is translated as CAASFFLSVWGIPDTDKLIF.

This clone is classed as large. V is TRDV1 and J is TRDJ1, with TRDD3 matching 8 bases. V was clipped by 2 bases and J by 8 bases; unmatched bases: 22. Germline lookup yields CDR1 TSWWSYY and CDR2 QGS. The CDR3 is made up of 19 amino acids. This chain's CDR3 is CALGEGSLRGYWGVRKLIF. In DNA form, the CDR3 reads TGTGCTCTTGGGGAAGGTAGCCTACGAGGGTACTGGGGGGTACGAAAACTCATCTTT.

This sequence joins TRDV1 and TRDJ1; 10 bases are shared with TRDD3. CDR1 is TSWWSYY and CDR2 is QGS in the germline V gene. The junction had 30 bases not matched to a gene; V was cut back by 5 bases and J by 0 bases. This CDR3 contains 24 residues. Here the CDR3 reads CALGTLLRGYNHWGIHDYTDKLIF. The CDR3 DNA reads TGTGCTCTTGGGACCCTCCTACGGGGCTATAACCACTGGGGGATCCACGACTACACCGATAAACTCATCTTT.

This clone ranks as medium-sized (0.01 to 0.1%). The rearrangement joins TRDV1 to TRDJ1, with D possibly being TRDD3 (7 bases). This CDR3 region has 21 residues. CDR1 is TSWWSYY, CDR2 QGS, per germline. Trimming stripped 7 bases from V and 0 bases from J, with 33 bases between. The CDR3 nucleotides are TGTGCTCTTGCCCTCCTACGAAGGGATAATGGCTGGGGGGGGCACACCGATAAACTCATCTTT. Protein product: CALALLRRDNGWGGHTDKLIF.

The chain is built from TRDV1 and TRDJ1, with 10 bases that match TRDD3. J gave up 0 bases and V 0 bases, and 13 bases lay outside the gene matches. The length of the CDR3 is 20 residues. Germline V gene sequence: CDR1 TSWWSYY, CDR2 QGS. Here the CDR3 DNA reads TGTGCTCTTGGGGAACTAACGTGGGGAGGTACTGGGGGATACACCGATAAACTCATCTTT. Its translation is CALGELTWGGTGGYTDKLIF.